These 29 T cell receptor beta chains were sequenced from one sample in a study of technical replicates of blood from several donors. TCRdb's copy holds only in-frame clones and misses some; the assay was immunoSEQ multiplex PCR. The table shows about 72,000 clones, with roughly 95% occurring only once. Sequenced: T cells isolated from PBMCs. The receptors here all came from a human donor in good health.

J is TRBJ1-1 and V is TRBV28; the D is unclear. CDR1 MDHEN and CDR2 SYDVKM come from the germline V gene. The germline V and J ends were trimmed by 8 bases and 0 bases, with 10 bases remaining between them. The CDR3 has 13 residues. CDR3 nucleotide sequence: TGTGCCAGCTTCCCCCCGTTGAACACTGAAGCTTTCTTT. Translated, it gives CASFPPLNTEAFF.

The genes are TRBV6-6 and TRBJ1-5; tentative D call: TRBD1 (5 bases). V was pared by 6 bases and J by 2 bases, with 11 bases between. Looked up from germline, CDR1 is MNHNY and CDR2 is SVGAGI (reference sequence). This CDR3 contains 14 residues. This CDR3 is CASSPGGGNQPQHF. CDR3 sequence (DNA): TGTGCCAGCAGCCCCGGGGGGGGCAATCAGCCCCAGCATTTT.

V usage is TRBV5-4 and J usage is TRBJ2-7, with D possibly matching TRBD2 (5 bases). Germline V gene data show CDR1 as SGHNT and CDR2 as YYREEE (reference sequence). V lost 4 bases to trimming and J lost 3 bases, with 14 bases between them. This CDR3 comprises 14 residues. This CDR3 is CASSPTGMDYEQYF. CDR3 coding DNA: TGTGCCAGCAGCCCCACCGGGATGGACTACGAGCAGTACTTC.

V gene TRBV7-9 combines with J gene TRBJ2-7; D is perhaps TRBD1 (5 bases). The germline V and J ends were trimmed by 5 bases and 4 bases, with 12 bases remaining between them. The CDR3 loop spans 13 amino acids. In germline, CDR1 is SEHNR, CDR2 FQNEAQ (reference sequence). The CDR3 here is CASSQGAPYEQYF. In DNA form, the CDR3 reads TGTGCCAGCAGCCAAGGGGCGCCTTACGAGCAGTACTTC.

This clone has just one count. The chain combines TRBV4-1 with TRBJ1-6; D may be TRBD1 (6 bases). This CDR3 spans 14 amino acids. Trimming stripped 1 base from V and 14 bases from J, with 15 bases between. CDR1 and CDR2 (germline): MGHRA, YSYEKL. The CDR3 sequence is CASSQGTASGTLHF. CDR3 bases: TGCGCCAGCAGCCAAGGGACAGCCTCCGGTACCCTCCACTTT.

The J gene is TRBJ2-7, the V gene TRBV6-1; the match to TRBD2 covers 11 bases. The V segment lost 4 bases and the J segment 2 bases; nucleotides outside the gene matches: 4. Germline CDR1 reads MNHNS; CDR2 reads SASEGT. This CDR3 has 15 amino acids. CDR3 DNA: TGTGCCAGCAGTGTAGGGACTAGCGGCCCCTACGAGCAGTACTTC. This translates into CASSVGTSGPYEQYF.

The chain combines TRBV5-1 with TRBJ1-3; D is perhaps TRBD1 (6 bases). Looked up from germline, CDR1 is SGHRS and CDR2 is YFSETQ. The germline V and J ends were trimmed by 3 bases and 2 bases, with 15 bases remaining between them. The CDR3 is made up of 16 amino acids. The CDR3 here is CASSSRGGGPGNTIYF. The CDR3 DNA sequence: TGCGCCAGCAGCTCCCGAGGGGGGGGACCTGGAAACACCATATATTTT. The entire variable domain, with the rest obtained from reference TRBV5-1 and TRBJ1-3, is as follows: KAGVTQTPRYLIKTRGQQVTLSCSPISGHRSVSWYQQTPGQGLQFLFEYFSETQRNKGNFPGRFSGRQFSNSRSEMNVSTLELGDSALYLCASSSRGGGPGNTIYFGEGSWLTVV.

The rearrangement links TRBV28 to TRBJ1-5, with a weak D call TRBD1 (6 bases). This CDR3 has 17 amino acids. The germline V and J ends were trimmed by 6 bases and 5 bases, with 23 bases remaining between them. Germline V gene lookup returns CDR1 MDHEN and CDR2 SYDVKM. The CDR3 nucleotides are TGTGCCAGCAGCTTAGGGGGGGGCTGGGAAGGCCATCAGCCCCAGCATTTT. As protein: CASSLGGGWEGHQPQHF.

This clone was seen only once. The chain links TRBV19 to TRBJ2-3; 12 positions match TRBD2. CDR1 is LNHDA, CDR2 SQIVND, per germline (reference sequence). J gave up 3 bases and V 6 bases, and 4 bases lay outside the gene matches. The CDR3 contains 15 residues. CDR3 sequence: CASSGTSGLTDTQYF. In DNA form, the CDR3 reads TGTGCCAGTAGCGGGACTAGCGGGTTGACAGATACGCAGTATTTT.

The chain carries TRBV4-2 and TRBJ1-5; 8 bases map to TRBD1. J gave up 3 bases and V 1 base, and 11 bases lay outside the gene matches. This CDR3 comprises 18 residues. CDR1 and CDR2 from the germline V gene are LGHNA and YNFKEQ. CDR3 DNA sequence: TGTGCCAGCAGCCAAGCCGGGACAGGAGGATCCCTCAATCAGCCCCAGCATTTT. Amino acid sequence: CASSQAGTGGSLNQPQHF.

The chain joins TRBV29-1 to TRBJ2-7, with D possibly being TRBD2 (6 bases). Trimming took 0 bases from V and 0 from J, leaving 12 bases between them. The germline V gene encodes CDR1 SQVTM and CDR2 ANQGSEA. The CDR3 contains 15 residues. The CDR3 region is CSVEDRGGNSYEQYF. In DNA, the CDR3 is TGCAGCGTTGAAGATCGAGGAGGGAACTCCTACGAGCAGTACTTC.

This rearrangement joins TRBV2 to TRBJ2-1; D remains ambiguous. Trimming shortened V by 4 bases and J by 7 bases, and 5 bases separated the two germline ends. In germline, CDR1 is SNHLY, CDR2 FYNNEI. The CDR3 runs 11 residues. The CDR3 loop is CASSVSNEQFF. The CDR3 DNA follows: TGTGCCAGCAGTGTGAGTAATGAGCAGTTCTTC.

This sequence joins TRBV6-5 and TRBJ2-4, with D perhaps matching TRBD1 (6 bases). The germline V gene has CDR1 MNHEY and CDR2 SVGAGI. CDR3 length equals 16 residues. V lost 2 bases, J lost 3 bases, and 14 bases lay in between. The CDR3 protein is CASSYRAGEDKNIQYF. CDR3 in DNA: TGTGCCAGCAGTTACCGGGCAGGGGAAGACAAAAACATTCAGTACTTC.

CDR3 loop: CASSRAGTGIPHSYGYTF. In DNA, the CDR3 is TGTGCCAGCAGTCGAGCCGGGACAGGGATCCCCCACTCCTATGGCTACACCTTC. V usage is TRBV28 and J usage is TRBJ1-2; TRBD1 matches at 9 bases. With V trimmed by 5 bases and J by 4 bases, 17 bases remained unmatched. The germline V gene has CDR1 MDHEN and CDR2 SYDVKM. CDR3 length equals 18 residues.

The V call is TRBV4-1, the J call TRBJ2-1; D perhaps matches TRBD2 (6 bases). This CDR3 region has 14 residues. Trimming removed 4 bases at V and 9 bases at J, with 16 bases between. CDR1 is MGHRA, CDR2 YSYEKL, per germline. The DNA for the CDR3 is TGCGCCAGCAGCCTTATGACTAGTCTTAGTGAGCAGTTCTTC. Translated: CASSLMTSLSEQFF.

The chain recombines TRBV28 with TRBJ1-1, with TRBD1 as a possible D gene (5 bases). The CDR3 spans 12 residues. V was trimmed by 3 bases and J by 5 bases, leaving 7 bases between them. Germline lookup yields CDR1 MDHEN and CDR2 SYDVKM. The DNA of the CDR3 is TGTGCCAGCAGTTTCGGGGGTACTGAAGCTTTCTTT. Translation: CASSFGGTEAFF.

The rearrangement joins TRBV11-3 to TRBJ2-7, with 10 bases lining up with TRBD1. Germline V gene data show CDR1 as SGHNT and CDR2 as YENEEA. V trimming: 7 bases; J trimming: 5 bases; junction bases outside the gene matches: 17. The CDR3 totals 17 residues. This chain's CDR3 is CASNEGTGVNLNHEQYF. CDR3 nucleotides: TGTGCCAGCAACGAAGGGACAGGGGTCAACCTAAACCACGAGCAGTACTTC.

The V and J genes are TRBV7-9 and TRBJ2-2, with 7 bases that match TRBD2. CDR1 SEHNR and CDR2 FQNEAQ come from the germline V gene (reference sequence). The length of the CDR3 is 16 residues. Germline trimming cut 5 bases from V and 1 base from J; bases unmatched to any gene: 7. DNA for the CDR3: TGTGCCAGCAGCGTCCGACTAGCAAAGAACACCGGGGAGCTGTTTTTT. It specifies CASSVRLAKNTGELFF.

CDR3 region: CASSFDRGDIYGYTF. The CDR3 DNA is TGTGCCAGCAGCTTTGACAGGGGCGATATCTATGGCTACACCTTC. The chain joins TRBV7-8 to TRBJ1-2; 8 bases map to TRBD1. Trimming took 3 bases from V and 4 from J; bases not matched to a gene: 7. The CDR3 runs 15 residues. Per the germline V gene, CDR1 is SGHVS and CDR2 is FQNEAQ.

V is TRBV6-1 and J is TRBJ2-2; tentatively, D is TRBD2 (7 bases). V was cut by 8 bases and J by 6 bases, with 16 bases left in between. Germline CDR1 reads MNHNS; CDR2 reads SASEGT. The CDR3 covers 14 residues. In nucleotides, the CDR3 is TGTGCCAGCGGGGGCCCGGGGGGCCCCGGGGAGCTGTTTTTT. Its protein product is CASGGPGGPGELFF.

V usage is TRBV28 and J usage is TRBJ2-7; 9 bases align to TRBD2. Germline assignment: CDR1 MDHEN and CDR2 SYDVKM. J was trimmed by 2 bases and V by 7 bases; bases with no gene match: 12. This CDR3 comprises 16 residues. Here the CDR3 reads CASKEGSSGSTYEQYF. CDR3 in DNA: TGTGCCAGCAAGGAGGGTAGTAGCGGGAGTACCTACGAGCAGTACTTC.

This clone was seen once. V gene TRBV2 combines with J gene TRBJ1-4, with D possibly TRBD1 on 5 matching bases. V lost 5 bases, J lost 1 base, and 17 bases lay in between. Germline CDR1 SNHLY, CDR2 FYNNEI. The CDR3 sequence is 17 residues long. CDR3 protein: CASSLRVIIRTNEKLFF. As DNA, the CDR3 is TGTGCCAGCAGTCTCAGGGTCATAATTAGAACTAATGAAAAACTGTTTTTT.

This clone was counted once. The chain links TRBV6-5 to TRBJ2-4, with 8 positions matching TRBD2. The V segment lost 3 bases and the J segment 5 bases; nucleotides outside the gene matches: 3. The CDR3 sequence is 14 residues long. CDR1 and CDR2 from the germline V gene are MNHEY and SVGAGI. The CDR3 DNA is TGTGCCAGCAGTTATGGACTAGCACAAAACATTCAGTACTTC. As protein: CASSYGLAQNIQYF.

In its sample, this clone was seen once. V gene TRBV6-1 combines with J gene TRBJ2-1, with TRBD2 as a possible D gene (6 bases). The CDR3 consists of 13 residues. Germline lookup yields CDR1 MNHNS and CDR2 SASEGT. Trimming stripped 8 bases from V and 7 bases from J, with 15 bases between. CDR3 protein: CASHGGFYNEQFF. For the CDR3, the DNA is TGTGCCAGCCATGGGGGGTTTTATAATGAGCAGTTCTTC.

This chain joins TRBV6-1 and TRBJ1-3; D gene ambiguous. The CDR3 consists of 13 residues. V lost 6 bases and J lost 9, with 15 bases in between. CDR1 and CDR2 from the germline V gene are MNHNS and SASEGT. The CDR3 reads CASRPFGGGTIYF. The DNA for the CDR3 is TGTGCCAGCAGACCGTTCGGTGGTGGCACCATATATTTT.

The V and J genes are TRBV6-5 and TRBJ2-1, with D uncertain. The CDR3 is 13 residues long. Trimming shortened V by 5 bases and J by 3 bases, and 8 bases separated the two germline ends. Per germline, CDR1 MNHEY and CDR2 SVGAGI. In DNA, the CDR3 is TGTGCCAGCAGTACAAACCTCTACAATGAGCAGTTCTTC. Protein sequence: CASSTNLYNEQFF.

The chain uses TRBV2 and TRBJ2-2; D not certain. Trimming left V 5 bases short and J 0 bases short, with 13 bases between. The CDR3 runs 16 residues. The V gene's germline CDR1 is SNHLY and CDR2 FYNNEI. As DNA, the CDR3 is TGTGCCAGCAGTAGAACGAGGTTATCGAACACCGGGGAGCTGTTTTTT. Translation: CASSRTRLSNTGELFF.

The J gene is TRBJ2-5, the V gene TRBV25-1; the D gene is possibly TRBD1 (5 bases). Per the germline V gene, CDR1 is MGHDK and CDR2 is SYGVNS. Trimming took off 3 bases at V and 4 bases at J, with 12 bases between the two ends. The CDR3 sequence is 14 residues long. The CDR3 protein is CASSDMTARETQYF. CDR3 in DNA: TGTGCCAGCAGTGATATGACAGCCCGAGAGACCCAGTACTTC.

V gene TRBV28 combines with J gene TRBJ1-2; D is unresolved. The V gene lost 2 bases and the J gene lost 1 base, with 11 bases spanning the gap. Germline-derived CDR1 and CDR2 are MDHEN and SYDVKM. This CDR3 region has 15 residues. The CDR3 reads CASSLVRNDNYGYTF. The DNA of the CDR3 is TGTGCCAGCAGTTTAGTCAGGAACGATAACTATGGCTACACCTTC.